The 4 T cell receptor beta chains below come from one sample, sequenced in a study of blood T cell repertoires in COVID-19. TCRdb's copy holds only in-frame clones and misses some; the assay was immunoSEQ multiplex PCR. Of 250,000 or so clones detected, around 89% appear once; the ten largest clones hold over 7.5%. The sequenced material came from PBMCs or T cells enriched from blood (not recorded which). These receptors were obtained from a man aged 35-49 years who had recovered from COVID-19.

This sequence joins TRBV7-9 and TRBJ2-3; TRBD2 matches at 7 bases. Germline trimming cut 4 bases from V and 3 bases from J; bases unmatched to any gene: 19. This CDR3 comprises 19 residues. Per the germline V gene, CDR1 is SEHNR and CDR2 is FQNEAQ (reference sequence). The CDR3 nucleotides are TGTGCCAGCAGCTCCCCTTCGAGCGGGACGGGAGTAGGTACAGATACGCAGTATTTT. It specifies CASSSPSSGTGVGTDTQYF.

The table lists this clone with a count of one. The J gene is TRBJ1-3, the V gene TRBV30; no definite D call. CDR3 length: 13 residues. Germline CDR1 and CDR2: GTSNPN and SVGIG (reference sequence). V gave up 4 bases and J gave up 4 bases, with 11 bases separating them. The CDR3 region is CAWTGGSGNTIYF. The CDR3 DNA is TGTGCCTGGACTGGAGGATCGGGAAACACCATATATTTT. Full variable domain (rest looked up from reference TRBV30 and TRBJ1-3): SQTIHQWPATLVQPVGSPLSLECTVEGTSNPNLYWYRQAAGRGLQLLFYSVGIGQISSEVPQNLSASRPQDRQFILSSKKLLLSDSGFYLCAWTGGSGNTIYFGEGSWLTVV.

The chain uses TRBV18 and TRBJ1-5; 9 bases are shared with TRBD1. This CDR3 spans 18 amino acids. The J segment lost 0 bases and the V segment lost 3 bases, leaving 9 bases of the junction unmatched. Germline V lookup: CDR1 KGHSH, CDR2 LQKENI. The chain's CDR3 is CASSPRTGVTHSNQPQHF. Here the CDR3 DNA reads TGTGCCAGCTCACCTCGGACAGGGGTGACCCATAGCAATCAGCCCCAGCATTTT.

This clone was observed once. One end of the junction is discordant with germline, which a read error may explain. The gene calls are TRBV5-1 and TRBJ2-2, with D maybe TRBD2 (5 bases). Germline V gene data show CDR1 as SGHRS and CDR2 as YFSETQ. The CDR3 runs 15 residues. CDR3: CASRLGSVNTGELFF. The CDR3 nucleotides are TGCGCCAGCAGGTTGGGGAGCGTGAACACCGGGGAGCTGTTTTTT.